The rows below give T cell receptor beta chains drawn from one sample of a study of cytomegalovirus exposure and HLA in healthy donors. The repertoire was sequenced with immunoSEQ multiplex PCR; TCRdb's copy has only in-frame clones and lacks some. The table lists roughly 120,000 clones, approximately 94% of them singletons. The sample taken for sequencing was PBMCs. These receptors were collected from a woman aged 18-29 years in good health and CMV-seronegative. CDR3s include the opening cysteine and the closing phenylalanine or tryptophan. The D gene is left open where the match is weak. Size is stated for part of the rows, as once, few or many counts, or as a class when the clone is expanded.

V gene,J gene,D gene,clone size,CDR3 DNA,CDR3 protein
TRBV5-1,TRBJ1-1,.,once,TGCGCCAGCAAACAGTCGAACACTGAAGCTTTCTTT,CASKQSNTEAFF
TRBV7-3,TRBJ2-3,TRBD2,.,TGTGCCAGCAGCTTCCTCCCTTCTAGCGGGAGATCGGATACGCAGTATTTT,CASSFLPSSGRSDTQYF
TRBV5-1,TRBJ2-1,TRBD2,.,TGCGCCAGCAGCTTGGGGTGGGAGACTAGCGGGGGGCCCCCGAATGAGCAGTTCTTC,CASSLGWETSGGPPNEQFF
TRBV7-2,TRBJ1-1,.,.,TGTGCCAGCAGCTTAGTAACAGGGAGGGGCACTGAAGCTTTCTTT,CASSLVTGRGTEAFF
TRBV18,TRBJ1-5,TRBD1,.,TGTGCCAGCTCACTATACCCCCCGGGACAGGGGGCCCTCGATCAGCCCCAGCATTTT,CASSLYPPGQGALDQPQHF
TRBV2,TRBJ2-7,TRBD2,.,TGTGCCAGCAGCTGGACTAGCGGGGCCTACGAGCAGTACTTC,CASSWTSGAYEQYF
TRBV12-5,TRBJ2-1,.,.,TGTGCTAGTGGAGAGGGGGTTGGAGCCCCCAATGAGCAGTTCTTC,CASGEGVGAPNEQFF
TRBV30,TRBJ1-1,.,.,TGTGCCTGGGCACCGGGAGCTGGAGCTTTCTTT,CAWAPGAGAFF
TRBV7-3,TRBJ2-7,TRBD1,.,TGTGCCAGCAGCTCCTTGGGACAGGGGGCGACCGAGCAGTACTTC,CASSSLGQGATEQYF
TRBV28,TRBJ2-2,.,once,TGTGCCAGCAGTTCGTCAGGGGCAGGGACCGGGGAGCTGTTTTTT,CASSSSGAGTGELFF
TRBV6-1,TRBJ1-2,.,.,TGTGCCAGCAGCCAAACAGGGTACCGTGATGGCTACACCTTC,CASSQTGYRDGYTF
TRBV28,TRBJ2-1,TRBD2,once,TGTGCCAGCAGCCCCGGGACTAGCTCACCAGTGCAGTTCTTC,CASSPGTSSPVQFF
TRBV27,TRBJ2-3,TRBD2,once,TGTGCCAGCAGTCCCACCAGCGGGAGGGCCGAATACACAGATACGCAGTATTTT,CASSPTSGRAEYTDTQYF
TRBV5-4,TRBJ2-7,TRBD2,.,TGTGCCAGCAGCTTGGTCCGACTAGCGGGGGACGAGCAGTACTTC,CASSLVRLAGDEQYF
TRBV5-1,TRBJ1-1,.,.,TGCGCCAGCAGCTTTACGACTCCCCCCGAGAACACTGAAGCTTTCTTT,CASSFTTPPENTEAFF
TRBV2,TRBJ2-2,TRBD2,few,TGTGCCAGCAGTGAGCCTGTGATGCTAGCGGGGACCGGGGAGCTGTTTTTT,CASSEPVMLAGTGELFF
TRBV19,TRBJ1-2,TRBD1,.,TGTGCCAGTAGTATCCCAGGGGGTGTCTATGGCTACACCTTC,CASSIPGGVYGYTF
TRBV5-1,TRBJ2-5,TRBD2,.,TGCGCCAGCAGCCCCCCCGGGACTAGCGGGAGTTCTCAGTACTTC,CASSPPGTSGSSQYF
TRBV5-1,TRBJ1-2,TRBD1,few,TGCGCCAGCAGCTCGGGACAGCTCCTAGGCTACACCTTC,CASSSGQLLGYTF
TRBV19,TRBJ2-1,TRBD2,few,TGTGCCAGTAGTATCGGGGGGGCTGAGCAGTTCTTC,CASSIGGAEQFF
TRBV7-9,TRBJ1-2,TRBD1,.,TGTGCCAGCAGCTTAGACAGGGGGTACCTTTATGGCTACACCTTC,CASSLDRGYLYGYTF
TRBV5-1,TRBJ1-2,TRBD1,.,TGCGCCAGCAGCTTGGCGGAGGGGGCGGGCTACACCTTC,CASSLAEGAGYTF
TRBV27,TRBJ2-7,TRBD2,.,TGTGCCAGCAGGTCCAGCGGGGGTACCTACGAGCAGTACTTC,CASRSSGGTYEQYF
TRBV10-1,TRBJ2-7,TRBD1,.,TGCGCCAGCAGTATCACCGCAGGGGGCGAAGAGTACTTC,CASSITAGGEEYF
TRBV5-1,TRBJ1-1,.,.,TGCGCCAGCAGGGGCGACACTGAAGCTTTCTTT,CASRGDTEAFF
TRBV7-9,TRBJ1-5,.,.,TGTGCCAGCAGCTCCTTCAATCAGCCCCAGCATTTT,CASSSFNQPQHF
TRBV7-8,TRBJ1-1,.,.,TGTGCCAGCAGCTTAGGTGGGGCAGGGGAGGCTTTCTTT,CASSLGGAGEAFF
TRBV28,TRBJ2-3,TRBD2,.,TGTGCCTCGAGCGGGGCGGGAGGAGATACGCAGTATTTT,CASSGAGGDTQYF
TRBV27,TRBJ1-2,.,.,TGTGCCAGCAGTTCCGCGGGCCGGACGGTGGGTCTAGACTATGGCTACACCTTC,CASSSAGRTVGLDYGYTF
TRBV10-2,TRBJ1-4,TRBD1,.,TGCGCCAGCAGCTTCGAGGGGGCTGAAAAACTGTTTTTT,CASSFEGAEKLFF
TRBV5-1,TRBJ2-3,.,once,TGCGCCAGCAGCTACCGCCCTTCAGGGACTAGCACAGATACGCAGTATTTT,CASSYRPSGTSTDTQYF
TRBV30,TRBJ1-2,.,.,TGTGCCTGGAGTGCAGCGGCATCCTTGGCTTATGGCTACACCTTC,CAWSAAASLAYGYTF
TRBV30,TRBJ2-1,.,.,TGTGCCTGGAGAGGACACATATACAATGAGCAGTTCTTC,CAWRGHIYNEQFF
TRBV7-2,TRBJ2-7,TRBD1,.,TGTGCCAGCAGCTTAGTCCGTGGACAGGGGGCATTGTACGAGCAGTACTTC,CASSLVRGQGALYEQYF
TRBV29-1,TRBJ1-2,.,.,TGCAGCGCTCCGGGCTCAGGGGATGGCTACACCTTC,CSAPGSGDGYTF
TRBV19,TRBJ2-1,TRBD2,.,TGTGCCAGTAGGGGGGCCGGGACTAGCGGGGGTGGGTCCTACAATGAGCAGTTCTTC,CASRGAGTSGGGSYNEQFF
TRBV19,TRBJ1-5,.,.,TGTGCCAGTAGTATTTTAACAGGGCAGGGGACTCAGCCCCAGCATTTT,CASSILTGQGTQPQHF
TRBV7-7,TRBJ2-1,.,.,TGTGCCAGCAGCTGGGCGGAGGGGGGGGTGGATGAGCAGTTCTTC,CASSWAEGGVDEQFF
TRBV21-1,TRBJ2-6,.,.,TGTGCCAGCAGCAAATTTCGAGGGCAAGGGGCCAACGTCCTGACTTTC,CASSKFRGQGANVLTF
TRBV19,TRBJ2-1,TRBD1,.,TGTGCCACCATGTGGACAGGTACCGCTAATGAGCAGTTCTTC,CATMWTGTANEQFF
TRBV28,TRBJ1-1,.,.,TGTGCCAGCAGTTTAGGGACACACAACACTGAAGCTTTCTTT,CASSLGTHNTEAFF
TRBV28,TRBJ2-7,.,.,TGTGCCAGCAGCCCCTCAACAGACTACGAGCAGTACTTC,CASSPSTDYEQYF
TRBV7-2,TRBJ2-3,TRBD2,.,TGTGCCAGCAGCCTAGCGGGAGGGCCGTATACGCAGTATTTT,CASSLAGGPYTQYF
TRBV27,TRBJ2-1,TRBD2,.,TGTGCCAGCAGTTTCCCGGGAGGGTACAATGAGCAGTTCTTC,CASSFPGGYNEQFF
TRBV28,TRBJ2-1,TRBD1,.,TGTGCCTCCAAGGGGGGACAGGGTTTTTTAAGCTCCTACAATGAGCAGTTCTTC,CASKGGQGFLSSYNEQFF
TRBV5-6,TRBJ1-1,.,.,TGTGCCAGCAGCTTGTCGGTGGTCACTGAAGCTTTCTTT,CASSLSVVTEAFF
TRBV5-8,TRBJ2-7,TRBD1,.,TGTGCCACCCCACAAAGGCCGGGGACAGGTTCTAAGGGCTCCTACGAGCAGTACTTC,CATPQRPGTGSKGSYEQYF